Following are 30 T cell receptor beta chains from one sample sequenced in a study of blood T cell repertoires in COVID-19. The assay was immunoSEQ multiplex PCR, and TCRdb's table has in-frame clones only and misses some. The repertoire includes 120,000 to 150,000 clones, around four fifths of them detected once, and 4.8% sits in the top ten. Sequencing was done on a sample of peripheral blood. The source is a human donor in a cohort sampled during active COVID-19.

V is TRBV24-1 and J is TRBJ2-1; 7 bases agree with TRBD2. This CDR3 spans 13 amino acids. After removal of 0 bases from V and 10 bases from J, the junction contained 2 bases not matched to a gene. Germline loops: CDR1 KGHDR, CDR2 SFDVKD. CDR3 residues: CATSDLGGEEQFF. The DNA for the CDR3 is TGTGCCACCAGTGATTTGGGGGGGGAGGAGCAGTTCTTC.

The CDR3 nucleotides are TGTGCCAGCAGAGAAGGGTGGGCTAGCGGCGAGAATGAGCAGTTCTTC. It translates to CASREGWASGENEQFF. V usage is TRBV4-2 and J usage is TRBJ2-1; 7 bases are shared with TRBD2. The length of the CDR3 is 16 residues. Per the germline V gene, CDR1 is LGHNA and CDR2 is YNFKEQ. J was trimmed by 7 bases and V by 6 bases; bases with no gene match: 15.

This chain links TRBV7-2 with TRBJ2-3; TRBD1 agrees at 8 bases. The junction had 3 bases not matched to a gene; V was cut back by 5 bases and J by 2 bases. Germline V lookup: CDR1 SGHTA, CDR2 FQGNSA. This CDR3 comprises 14 residues. This chain's CDR3 is CASSPGQVTDTQYF. In DNA form, the CDR3 reads TGTGCCAGCAGCCCGGGACAGGTCACAGATACGCAGTATTTT.

V is TRBV19 and J is TRBJ1-4; TRBD1 is a possible D gene (6 bases). The CDR3 spans 15 residues. Per germline, CDR1 LNHDA and CDR2 SQIVND (reference sequence). Trimming cost V 6 bases and J 8 bases, with 19 bases left between them. CDR3 sequence reads: CASSRRGGAEEKLFF. For the CDR3, the DNA is TGTGCCAGTAGCCGACGTGGGGGGGCGGAAGAAAAACTGTTTTTT.

The V call is TRBV5-4, the J call TRBJ1-2, with no clear D. V shed 0 bases and J shed 5 bases, with 11 bases lying between them. Germline CDR1 SGHNT, CDR2 YYREEE (reference sequence). CDR3 size: 14 residues. The DNA of the CDR3 is TGTGCCAGCAGCTTGGAAACAGATCGGTATGGCTACACCTTC. Translating gives CASSLETDRYGYTF.

This chain links TRBV6-5 with TRBJ2-5; 7 positions agree with TRBD2. This CDR3 has 14 amino acids. V lost 6 bases to trimming and J lost 4 bases; unmatched junction nucleotides: 8. The germline V gene has CDR1 MNHEY and CDR2 SVGAGI. CDR3 sequence: CASRGGLPPETQYF. In DNA form, the CDR3 reads TGTGCCAGCAGGGGGGGACTACCCCCAGAGACCCAGTACTTC.

The V call is TRBV2, the J call TRBJ2-2, with TRBD1 matching over 7 bases. The V gene end was trimmed by 9 bases and the J gene end by 0 bases; junction bases not matched to a gene: 7. The CDR3 has 15 amino acids. Germline V gives CDR1 SNHLY, CDR2 FYNNEI. This chain's CDR3 is CARGSGTANTGELFF. In DNA form, the CDR3 reads TGTGCCAGGGGCTCCGGGACAGCGAACACCGGGGAGCTGTTTTTT.

This clone appeared a few times. This rearrangement joins TRBV30 to TRBJ1-5; D perhaps matches TRBD1 (5 bases). The CDR3 length is 13 residues. CDR1 is GTSNPN, CDR2 SVGIG, per germline (reference sequence). V dropped 1 base and J dropped 1 base, with 5 bases sitting between them. Written as DNA, the CDR3 is TGTGCCTGGAGTGACAGGAGCAATCAGCCCCAGCATTTT. Amino acid sequence: CAWSDRSNQPQHF.

V gene TRBV28 combines with J gene TRBJ2-2; 7 bases agree with TRBD2. Unmatched junction bases numbered 6, after V lost 5 bases and J lost 3 bases. From germline, CDR1 is MDHEN and CDR2 SYDVKM. CDR3 length: 15 amino acids. In nucleotides, the CDR3 is TGTGCCAGCAGTCGCGGGGGAGGGGACACCGGGGAGCTGTTTTTT. Its protein is CASSRGGGDTGELFF. Looking up the rest from reference TRBV28 and TRBJ2-2 gives the full variable domain: DVKVTQSSRYLVKRTGEKVFLECVQDMDHENMFWYRQDPGLGLRLIYFSYDVKMKEKGDIPEGYSVSREKKERFSLILESASTNQTSMYLCASSRGGGDTGELFFGEGSRLTVL.

The chain combines TRBV4-1 with TRBJ1-2; D gene ambiguous. The CDR3 loop spans 11 amino acids. Germline V gene data show CDR1 as MGHRA and CDR2 as YSYEKL. Trimming pared 0 bases from V and 10 bases from J, leaving 6 bases between. The CDR3 DNA reads as TGCGCCAGCAGCCAAGACGCGGTCTACACCTTC. This codes for CASSQDAVYTF.

V usage is TRBV11-3 and J usage is TRBJ1-1; D perhaps matches TRBD1 (5 bases). The germline V gene encodes CDR1 SGHNT and CDR2 YENEEA. Between the trimmed V and J ends, which lost 5 bases and 12 bases, there was a span of 16 bases. This CDR3 spans 12 amino acids. The CDR3 nucleotides are TGTGCCAGCAGCCCGCGGGGGGGGAGGACTTTCTTT. Protein sequence: CASSPRGGRTFF.

The CDR3 protein is CASSERTGGDSPLHF. CDR3 DNA: TGTGCCAGCAGTGAAAGGACAGGGGGGGATTCACCCCTCCACTTT. The chain joins TRBV6-1 to TRBJ1-6; 10 bases are a match to TRBD1. V was pared by 2 bases and J by 8 bases, with 3 bases of the junction left unmatched. Germline CDR1 MNHNS, CDR2 SASEGT. CDR3 length equals 15 residues.

The rearrangement uses TRBV2 and TRBJ2-1; possibly TRBD1 for D (5 bases). The length of the CDR3 is 14 residues. Between the trimmed V and J ends, which lost 5 bases and 9 bases, there was a span of 17 bases. Germline CDR1 SNHLY, CDR2 FYNNEI. The CDR3 nucleotides are TGTGCCAGCAGTCTCCAAAGGGGCAAGTCTGAGCAGTTCTTC. Protein: CASSLQRGKSEQFF.

The chain links TRBV11-2 to TRBJ1-6, with TRBD1 matching over 8 bases. Germline trimming cut 2 bases from V and 5 bases from J; bases unmatched to any gene: 2. From germline, CDR1 is SGHAT and CDR2 FQNNGV. The CDR3 covers 15 residues. This chain's CDR3 is CASSLRTGNNSPLHF. The CDR3 coding sequence is TGTGCCAGCAGCTTACGGACAGGGAATAATTCACCCCTCCACTTT.

As concerns this clone: The same CDR3 is also encoded by other DNA sequences in this sample. V gene TRBV5-4 combines with J gene TRBJ2-2; 11 bases map to TRBD1. J gave up 0 bases and V 4 bases, and 2 bases lay outside the gene matches. The CDR3 consists of 16 residues. Germline CDR1 and CDR2: SGHNT and YYREEE (reference sequence). The CDR3, as DNA: TGTGCCAGCAGCAAGGGACAGGGGGCGAACACCGGGGAGCTGTTTTTT. As protein: CASSKGQGANTGELFF.

V and J are TRBV7-9 and TRBJ1-2; 8 bases line up with TRBD1. This CDR3 comprises 14 residues. The V and J ends lost 5 bases and 7 bases, in that order; junction bases with no gene match: 9. Germline CDR1 reads SEHNR; CDR2 reads FQNEAQ (reference sequence). CDR3 sequence (DNA): TGTGCCAGCAGCGCCCGGGACAGGCTTTCTGGCTACACCTTC. Protein: CASSARDRLSGYTF.

The chain couples TRBV9 to TRBJ2-3, with 8 nucleotides matching TRBD2. The trim removed 0 bases at V and 1 base at J, leaving 7 bases unmatched. The germline CDR1 and CDR2 sequences are SGDLS and YYNGEE. The CDR3 loop spans 17 amino acids. CDR3 nucleotides: TGTGCCAGCAGCGTAGGTGGCGGGGGGAGGGGCACAGATACGCAGTATTTT. Its translation is CASSVGGGGRGTDTQYF. Variable domain in full (rest from reference TRBV9 and TRBJ2-3): DSGVTQTPKHLITATGQRVTLRCSPRSGDLSVYWYQQSLDQGLQFLIQYYNGEERAKGNILERFSAQQFPDLHSELNLSSLELGDSALYFCASSVGGGGRGTDTQYFGPGTRLTVL.

This sequence joins TRBV6-5 and TRBJ2-7, with D possibly matching TRBD2 (7 bases). The CDR3 runs 14 residues. V was shortened by 6 bases and J by 6 bases, with 18 bases between the two germline ends. The germline V gene has CDR1 MNHEY and CDR2 SVGAGI. CDR3 in amino acids: CASRASGGPTEQYF. CDR3 nucleotide sequence: TGTGCCAGCAGAGCGTCGGGGGGCCCTACCGAGCAGTACTTC.

A few counts support this clone. The chain employs TRBV30 and TRBJ2-7, with TRBD1 as a possible D gene (6 bases). V lost 4 bases and J 1 base, leaving 14 bases between the germline ends. CDR3 length: 14 amino acids. Germline V gives CDR1 GTSNPN, CDR2 SVGIG (reference sequence). The CDR3 DNA sequence: TGTGCCTGGATGGACCAGACAGGATCCTACGAGCAGTACGTC. It yields the protein CAWMDQTGSYEQYV.

The gene calls are TRBV3-1 (or the pseudogene TRBV3-2) and TRBJ1-3, with a tentative D call TRBD1 (6 bases). The germline CDR1 and CDR2 sequences are LGHDT and YNNKEL (reference sequence). The CDR3 is made up of 13 amino acids. V gave up 6 bases and J gave up 4 bases, with 10 bases separating them. CDR3 sequence reads: CASSMGQGNTIYF. The CDR3 DNA follows: TGTGCCAGCAGTATGGGACAAGGAAACACCATATATTTT.

This clone occurred a few times. The V call is TRBV5-1, the J call TRBJ1-3; D possibly corresponds to TRBD1 (6 bases). V lost 4 bases to trimming and J lost 4 bases, with 21 bases between them. This CDR3 is 17 amino acids long. Germline V CDR1 and CDR2: SGHRS, YFSETQ. The CDR3 bases are TGCGCCAGCAGCCCTACTGCCGGGACAATTGCCGGAAACACCATATATTTT. Its translation is CASSPTAGTIAGNTIYF.

In this sample, this clone turned up once. The J gene is TRBJ1-1, the V gene TRBV5-4, with unresolved D. CDR3 length: 14 residues. Looked up from germline, CDR1 is SGHNT and CDR2 is YYREEE (reference sequence). The V end was cut by 0 bases, the J end by 4 bases, with 10 bases between. The CDR3 DNA sequence: TGTGCCAGCAGCTTGGCGGGTTCTGGCACTGAAGCTTTCTTT. The encoded protein is CASSLAGSGTEAFF.

The J gene is TRBJ1-2, the V gene TRBV19; D might be TRBD1 (5 bases). V was trimmed by 6 bases and J by 8 bases, leaving 16 bases between them. Germline V gene lookup returns CDR1 LNHDA and CDR2 SQIVND (reference sequence). The CDR3 is 13 residues long. DNA for the CDR3: TGTGCCAGTAGGCGGGGCACCGCTGGAGGCTACACCTTC. It yields the protein CASRRGTAGGYTF. Filled out from reference TRBV19 and TRBJ1-2, the complete variable domain reads DGGITQSPKYLFRKEGQNVTLSCEQNLNHDAMYWYRQDPGQGLRLIYYSQIVNDFQKGDIAEGYSVSREKKESFPLTVTSAQKNPTAFYLCASRRGTAGGYTFGSGTRLTVV.

The chain links TRBV6-6 to TRBJ1-6, with D unclear. This CDR3 is built from 15 residues. Between the trimmed V and J ends, which lost 6 bases and 9 bases, there was a span of 18 bases. Germline CDR1 is MNHNY and CDR2 is SVGAGI (reference sequence). CDR3 coding DNA: TGTGCCAGCAGGGGAGAATTATCAGTTGGTTCACCCCTCCACTTT. Protein sequence: CASRGELSVGSPLHF.

J is TRBJ1-5 and V is TRBV19, with a possible D match to TRBD1 (5 bases). Germline lookup yields CDR1 LNHDA and CDR2 SQIVND (reference sequence). Trimming pared 5 bases from V and 1 base from J, leaving 15 bases between. The CDR3 has 16 amino acids. The CDR3 protein is CASSLAARQSNQPQHF. The CDR3 DNA follows: TGTGCCAGTAGTCTCGCTGCCCGACAGAGCAATCAGCCCCAGCATTTT.

CDR3 sequence reads: CASRYRVTDTQYF. The CDR3 DNA reads TGTGCCAGTAGGTACAGGGTGACAGATACGCAGTATTTT. V usage is TRBV19 and J usage is TRBJ2-3, with D possibly being TRBD1 (6 bases). The germline gives CDR1 LNHDA, CDR2 SQIVND (reference sequence). The CDR3 covers 13 residues. The V end lost 6 bases, the J end lost 3 bases, and 10 bases lay between the germline ends.

The genes are TRBV28 and TRBJ1-5; D is unclear. With 8 bases removed from V and 0 bases from J, the gap between germline ends came to 5 bases. Looked up from germline, CDR1 is MDHEN and CDR2 is SYDVKM. This CDR3 spans 12 amino acids. In DNA form, the CDR3 reads TGTGCCAGCCGGGATAGCAATCAGCCCCAGCATTTT. Its protein product is CASRDSNQPQHF.

This clone appeared a single time. CDR3 coding DNA: TGTGCCAGCAGCCCCGACAGGACCAAGTTCTTT. It specifies CASSPDRTKFF. The rearrangement links TRBV28 to TRBJ1-1; the D gene is possibly TRBD1 (6 bases). The V gene's germline CDR1 is MDHEN and CDR2 SYDVKM. This CDR3 comprises 11 residues. Trimming took off 6 bases at V and 14 bases at J, with 16 bases between the two ends. The whole variable domain, remainder taken from reference TRBV28 and TRBJ1-1, is DVKVTQSSRYLVKRTGEKVFLECVQDMDHENMFWYRQDPGLGLRLIYFSYDVKMKEKGDIPEGYSVSREKKERFSLILESASTNQTSMYLCASSPDRTKFFGQGTRLTVV.

The chain links TRBV29-1 to TRBJ2-3; no firm D call. Trimming stripped 3 bases from V and 0 bases from J, with 10 bases between. The CDR3 length is 14 residues. Germline values: CDR1 SQVTM, CDR2 ANQGSEA. The CDR3 coding sequence is TGCAGCGTTGAGAGGTCAACTAGCACAGATACGCAGTATTTT. Translation: CSVERSTSTDTQYF.

This clone was observed a handful of times. This chain links TRBV2 with TRBJ1-5; D is uncertain. CDR1 is SNHLY and CDR2 is FYNNEI in the germline V gene. V gave up 5 bases and J gave up 0 bases, with 8 bases separating them. The length of the CDR3 is 14 residues. CDR3 coding DNA: TGTGCCAGCAGTATAACAAGTAGCAATCAGCCCCAGCATTTT. Translation gives CASSITSSNQPQHF.